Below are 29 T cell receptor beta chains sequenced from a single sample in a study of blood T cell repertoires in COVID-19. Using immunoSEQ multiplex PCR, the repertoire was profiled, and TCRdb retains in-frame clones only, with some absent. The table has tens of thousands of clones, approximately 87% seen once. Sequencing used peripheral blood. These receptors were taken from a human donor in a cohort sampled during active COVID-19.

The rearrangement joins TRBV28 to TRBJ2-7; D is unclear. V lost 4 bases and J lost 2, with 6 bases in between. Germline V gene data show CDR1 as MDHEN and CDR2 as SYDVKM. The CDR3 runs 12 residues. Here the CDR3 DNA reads TGTGCCAGCAGTTCAAGCGCCTACGAGCAGTACTTC. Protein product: CASSSSAYEQYF.

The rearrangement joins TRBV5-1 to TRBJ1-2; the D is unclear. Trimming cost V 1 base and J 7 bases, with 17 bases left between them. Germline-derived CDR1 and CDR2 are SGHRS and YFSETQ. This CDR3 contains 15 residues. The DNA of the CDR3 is TGCGCCAGCAGCTTGTCTGCCACCTCCGTCGGTGGCTACACCTTC. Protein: CASSLSATSVGGYTF.

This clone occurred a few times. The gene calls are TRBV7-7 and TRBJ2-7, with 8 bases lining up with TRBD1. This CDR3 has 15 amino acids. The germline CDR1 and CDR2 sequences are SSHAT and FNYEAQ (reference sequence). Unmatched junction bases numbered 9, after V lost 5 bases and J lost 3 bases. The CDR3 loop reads CASSPGQGAFYEQYF. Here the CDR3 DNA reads TGTGCCAGCAGCCCTGGGCAGGGGGCTTTCTACGAGCAGTACTTC.

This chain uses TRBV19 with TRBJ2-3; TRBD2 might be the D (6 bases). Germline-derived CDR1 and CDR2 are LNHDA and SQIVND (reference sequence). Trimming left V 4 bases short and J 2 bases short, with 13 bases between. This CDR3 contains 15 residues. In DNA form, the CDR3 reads TGTGCCAGTAGTAGCCGGGACTCCCACACAGATACGCAGTATTTT. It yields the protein CASSSRDSHTDTQYF. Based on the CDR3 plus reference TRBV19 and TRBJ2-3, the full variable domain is DGGITQSPKYLFRKEGQNVTLSCEQNLNHDAMYWYRQDPGQGLRLIYYSQIVNDFQKGDIAEGYSVSREKKESFPLTVTSAQKNPTAFYLCASSSRDSHTDTQYFGPGTRLTVL.

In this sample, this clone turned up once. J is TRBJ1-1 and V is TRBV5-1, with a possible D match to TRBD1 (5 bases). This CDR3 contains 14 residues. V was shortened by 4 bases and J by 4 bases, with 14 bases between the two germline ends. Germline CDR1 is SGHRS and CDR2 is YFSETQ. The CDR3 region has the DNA TGCGCCAGCAGCGGGGAGGGGCTGGGCACTGAAGCTTTCTTT. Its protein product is CASSGEGLGTEAFF. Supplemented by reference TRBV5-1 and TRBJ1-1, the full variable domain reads KAGVTQTPRYLIKTRGQQVTLSCSPISGHRSVSWYQQTPGQGLQFLFEYFSETQRNKGNFPGRFSGRQFSNSRSEMNVSTLELGDSALYLCASSGEGLGTEAFFGQGTRLTVV.

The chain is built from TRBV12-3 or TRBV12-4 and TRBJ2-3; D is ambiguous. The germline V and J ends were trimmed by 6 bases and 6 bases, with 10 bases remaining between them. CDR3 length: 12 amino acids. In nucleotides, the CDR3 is TGTGCCAGCAGCCCCCTCGTCGATACGCAGTATTTT. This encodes CASSPLVDTQYF.

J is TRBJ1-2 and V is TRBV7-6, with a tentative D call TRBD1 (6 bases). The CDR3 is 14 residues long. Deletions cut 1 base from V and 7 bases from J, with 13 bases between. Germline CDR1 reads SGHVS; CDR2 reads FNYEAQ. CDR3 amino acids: CASSLVSTGRGYTF. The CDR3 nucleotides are TGTGCCAGCAGCTTAGTTTCGACAGGTCGTGGCTACACCTTC.

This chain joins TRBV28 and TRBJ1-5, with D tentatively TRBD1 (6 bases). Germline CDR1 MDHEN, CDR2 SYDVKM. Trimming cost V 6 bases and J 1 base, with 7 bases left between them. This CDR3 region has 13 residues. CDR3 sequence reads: CASRQGSNQPQHF. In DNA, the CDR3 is TGTGCCAGCAGGCAGGGGAGCAATCAGCCCCAGCATTTT. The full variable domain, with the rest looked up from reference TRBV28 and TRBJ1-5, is DVKVTQSSRYLVKRTGEKVFLECVQDMDHENMFWYRQDPGLGLRLIYFSYDVKMKEKGDIPEGYSVSREKKERFSLILESASTNQTSMYLCASRQGSNQPQHFGDGTRLSIL.

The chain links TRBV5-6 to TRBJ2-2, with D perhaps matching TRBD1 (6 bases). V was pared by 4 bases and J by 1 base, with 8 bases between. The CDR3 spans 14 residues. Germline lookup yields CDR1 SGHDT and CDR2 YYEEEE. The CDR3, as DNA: TGTGCCAGCAGCAGGGGGATGAACACCGGGGAGCTGTTTTTT. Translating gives CASSRGMNTGELFF.

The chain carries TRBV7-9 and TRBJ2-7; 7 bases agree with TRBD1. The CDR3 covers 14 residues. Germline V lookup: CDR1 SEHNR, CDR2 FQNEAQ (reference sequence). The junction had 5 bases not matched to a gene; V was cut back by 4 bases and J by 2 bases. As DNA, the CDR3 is TGTGCCAGCAGCTCGTACAGGGGTCCCTACGAGCAGTACTTC. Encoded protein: CASSSYRGPYEQYF.

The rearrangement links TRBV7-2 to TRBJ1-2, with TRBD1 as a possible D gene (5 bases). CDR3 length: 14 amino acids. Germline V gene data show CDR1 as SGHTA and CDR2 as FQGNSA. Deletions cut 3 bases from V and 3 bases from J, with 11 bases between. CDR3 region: CASSFNQGDYGYTF. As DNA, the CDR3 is TGTGCCAGCAGCTTCAACCAGGGCGACTATGGCTACACCTTC.

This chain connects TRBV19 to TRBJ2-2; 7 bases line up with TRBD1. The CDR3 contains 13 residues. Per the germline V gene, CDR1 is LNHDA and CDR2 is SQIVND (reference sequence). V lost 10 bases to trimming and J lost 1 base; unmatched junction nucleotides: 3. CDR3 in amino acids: CATNRGNTGELFF. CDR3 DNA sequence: TGTGCCACCAACAGGGGGAACACCGGGGAGCTGTTTTTT.

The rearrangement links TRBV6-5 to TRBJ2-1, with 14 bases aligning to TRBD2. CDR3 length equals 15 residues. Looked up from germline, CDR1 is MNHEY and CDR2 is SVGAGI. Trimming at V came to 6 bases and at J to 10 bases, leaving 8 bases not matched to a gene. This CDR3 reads CASRTTSGGADEQFF. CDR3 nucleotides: TGTGCCAGCAGGACGACTAGCGGGGGGGCGGACGAGCAGTTCTTC.

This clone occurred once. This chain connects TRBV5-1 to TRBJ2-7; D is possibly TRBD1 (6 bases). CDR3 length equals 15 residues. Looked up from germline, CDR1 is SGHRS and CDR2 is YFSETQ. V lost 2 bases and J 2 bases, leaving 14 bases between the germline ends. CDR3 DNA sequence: TGCGCCAGCAGCTTAGCCGGGACATTTACCTACGAGCAGTACTTC. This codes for CASSLAGTFTYEQYF.

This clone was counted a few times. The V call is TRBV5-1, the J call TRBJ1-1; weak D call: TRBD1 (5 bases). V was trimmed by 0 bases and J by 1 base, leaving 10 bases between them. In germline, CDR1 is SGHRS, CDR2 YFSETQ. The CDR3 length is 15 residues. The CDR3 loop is CASSLAGPGNTEAFF. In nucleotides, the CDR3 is TGCGCCAGCAGCTTGGCAGGGCCCGGGAACACTGAAGCTTTCTTT.

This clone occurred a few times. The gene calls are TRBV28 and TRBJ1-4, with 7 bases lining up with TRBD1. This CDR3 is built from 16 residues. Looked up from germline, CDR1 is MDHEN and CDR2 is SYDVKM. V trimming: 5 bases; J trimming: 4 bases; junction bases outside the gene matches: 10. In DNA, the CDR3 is TGTGCCAGCAGTCCATCTCAGGGGGTTTTTAATGAAAAACTGTTTTTT. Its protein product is CASSPSQGVFNEKLFF. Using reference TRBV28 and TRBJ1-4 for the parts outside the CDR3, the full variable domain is DVKVTQSSRYLVKRTGEKVFLECVQDMDHENMFWYRQDPGLGLRLIYFSYDVKMKEKGDIPEGYSVSREKKERFSLILESASTNQTSMYLCASSPSQGVFNEKLFFGSGTQLSVL.

CDR3 amino acids: CASSPQGSNSPLHF. CDR3 DNA: TGTGCCAGCTCACCCCAGGGATCTAATTCACCCCTCCACTTT. V and J are TRBV18 and TRBJ1-6, with a weak D call TRBD1 (5 bases). Trimming shortened V by 3 bases and J by 6 bases, and 9 bases separated the two germline ends. Per the germline V gene, CDR1 is KGHSH and CDR2 is LQKENI. The length of the CDR3 is 14 residues.

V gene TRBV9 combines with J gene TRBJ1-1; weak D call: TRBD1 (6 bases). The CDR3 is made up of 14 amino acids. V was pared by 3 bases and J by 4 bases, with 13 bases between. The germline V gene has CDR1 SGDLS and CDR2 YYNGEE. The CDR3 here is CASSAQGTGTEAFF. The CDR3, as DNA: TGTGCCAGCAGCGCCCAGGGGACCGGCACTGAAGCTTTCTTT.

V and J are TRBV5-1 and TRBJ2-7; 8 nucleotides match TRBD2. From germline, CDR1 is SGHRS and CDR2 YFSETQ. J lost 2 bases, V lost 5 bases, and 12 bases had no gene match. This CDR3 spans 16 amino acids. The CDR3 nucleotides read TGCGCCAGCAGGTCGGGACAAACTAGCGGAGCCTACGAGCAGTACTTC. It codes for CASRSGQTSGAYEQYF.

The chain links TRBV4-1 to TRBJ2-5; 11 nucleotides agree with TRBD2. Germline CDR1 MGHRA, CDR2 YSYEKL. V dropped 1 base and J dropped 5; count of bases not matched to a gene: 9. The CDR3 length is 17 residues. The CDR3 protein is CASSQGLAGPRGETQYF. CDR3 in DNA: TGCGCCAGCAGCCAAGGACTAGCGGGGCCCCGGGGGGAGACCCAGTACTTC.

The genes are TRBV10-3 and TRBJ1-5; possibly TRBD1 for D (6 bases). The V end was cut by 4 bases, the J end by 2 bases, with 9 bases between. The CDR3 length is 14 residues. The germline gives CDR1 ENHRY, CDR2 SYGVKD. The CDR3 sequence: CAISGSGGNQPQHF. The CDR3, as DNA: TGTGCCATCAGTGGGTCAGGGGGCAATCAGCCCCAGCATTTT.

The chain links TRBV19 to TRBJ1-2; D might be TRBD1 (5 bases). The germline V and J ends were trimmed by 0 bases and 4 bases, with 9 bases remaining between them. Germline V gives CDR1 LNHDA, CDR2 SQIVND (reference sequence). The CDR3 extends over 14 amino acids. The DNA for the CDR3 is TGTGCCAGTAGTATAGACAGGGAGGCCTATGGCTACACCTTC. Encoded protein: CASSIDREAYGYTF.

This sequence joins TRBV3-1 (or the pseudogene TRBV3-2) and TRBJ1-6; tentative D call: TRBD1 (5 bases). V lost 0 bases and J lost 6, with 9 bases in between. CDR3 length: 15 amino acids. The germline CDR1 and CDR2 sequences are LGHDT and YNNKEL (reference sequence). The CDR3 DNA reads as TGTGCCAGCAGCCAAGACAGGGCTCCTAATTCACCCCTCCACTTT. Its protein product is CASSQDRAPNSPLHF.

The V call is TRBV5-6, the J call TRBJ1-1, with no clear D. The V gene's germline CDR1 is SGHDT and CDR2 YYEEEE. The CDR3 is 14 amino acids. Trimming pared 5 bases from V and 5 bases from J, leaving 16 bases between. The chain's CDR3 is CASRVKPEGTEAFF. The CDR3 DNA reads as TGTGCCAGCAGAGTGAAACCGGAGGGTACTGAAGCTTTCTTT. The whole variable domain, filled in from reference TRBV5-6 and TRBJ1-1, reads DAGVTQSPTHLIKTRGQQVTLRCSPKSGHDTVSWYQQALGQGPQFIFQYYEEEERQRGNFPDRFSGHQFPNYSSELNVNALLLGDSALYLCASRVKPEGTEAFFGQGTRLTVV.

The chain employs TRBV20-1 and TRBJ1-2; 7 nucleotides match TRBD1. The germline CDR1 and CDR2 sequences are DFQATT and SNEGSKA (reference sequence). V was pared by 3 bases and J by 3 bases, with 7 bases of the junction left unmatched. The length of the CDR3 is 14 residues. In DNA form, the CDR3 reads TGCAGTGCTAGTGGTCAGGGGGTTGACTATGGCTACACCTTC. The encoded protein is CSASGQGVDYGYTF.

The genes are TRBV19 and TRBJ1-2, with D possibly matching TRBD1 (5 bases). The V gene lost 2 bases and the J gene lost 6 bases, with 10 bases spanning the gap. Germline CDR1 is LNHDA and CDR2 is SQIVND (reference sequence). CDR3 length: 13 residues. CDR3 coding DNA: TGTGCCAGTAGTATACAGGGCTTGCATGGCTACACCTTC. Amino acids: CASSIQGLHGYTF.

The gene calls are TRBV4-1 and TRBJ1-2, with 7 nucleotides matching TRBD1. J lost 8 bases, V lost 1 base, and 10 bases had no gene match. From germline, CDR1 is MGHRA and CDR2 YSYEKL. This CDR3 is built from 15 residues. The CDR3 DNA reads TGCGCCAGCAGCCAAGGGCCGACAGGGACATGGGGCTACACCTTC. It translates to CASSQGPTGTWGYTF.

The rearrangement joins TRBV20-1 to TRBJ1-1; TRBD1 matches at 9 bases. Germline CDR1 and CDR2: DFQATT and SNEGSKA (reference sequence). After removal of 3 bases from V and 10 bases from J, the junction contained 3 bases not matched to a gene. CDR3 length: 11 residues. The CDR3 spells CSASGGQGAFF. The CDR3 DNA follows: TGCAGTGCTAGTGGGGGACAGGGAGCTTTCTTT.

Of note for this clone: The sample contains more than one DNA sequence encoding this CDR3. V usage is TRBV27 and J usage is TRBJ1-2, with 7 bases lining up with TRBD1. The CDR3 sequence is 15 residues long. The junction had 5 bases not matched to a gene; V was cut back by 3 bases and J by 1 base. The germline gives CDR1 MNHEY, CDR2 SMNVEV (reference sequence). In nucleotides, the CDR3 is TGTGCCAGCAGTTTGACAGGGAACCTTAACTATGGCTACACCTTC. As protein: CASSLTGNLNYGYTF.